This TCR beta chain was found in a study of shared clonotypes between healthy human individuals. Study context: Each donor's CD8 memory used one plate, CD8 naive two, each CD4 subset three.

In germline, CDR1 is MNHEY, CDR2 SVGAGI. The CDR3 runs to 14 residues. V gave up 6 bases and J gave up 2 bases; unmatched junction bases: 6. Several immunoSEQ plates received, in even portions, the genomic DNA of each subset. In the source study's methods: Filtering was not the same, since immunoSEQ gave junction-only sequences without quality scores. Measured with immunoSEQ multiplex PCR; TCRdb has only the in-frame clones, and not every one. V and J calls and clone size follow that table, whereas D and trimming were derived from the DNA. The sample lists hundreds of thousands of clones; roughly 98% were seen once. CD45RO-negative CD8 cells positively selected for CCR7 made up the naive population, which excluded terminally differentiated effector memory CD45RA+ cells.

The genes are TRBV6-5 and TRBJ1-1, with 7 bases aligning to TRBD1. The TCR was taken from a man aged 25 to 40 in good health. The sample was naive CD8+ T cells sorted from blood. CDR3 in DNA: TGTGCCAGCAGCACTGGGACAGTCAACACTGAAGCTTTCTTT. Its translation is CASSTGTVNTEAFF.